This T cell receptor beta chain appears in the sequencing data of a study of blood T cell repertoires in COVID-19. Sequencing was performed with immunoSEQ multiplex PCR; in TCRdb, only in-frame clones are kept and a portion is missing. Of 250,000 to 300,000 clones in the sample, around 82% were seen once. Donors in Cohort 3 counted as recovered after two negative PCRs, clearance, or symptom resolution. J lost 3 bases, V lost 6 bases, and 1 base had no gene match. The CDR3 sequence is 14 residues long. Germline CDR1 reads KGHDR; CDR2 reads SFDVKD. The clonotype originates from a man between 45 and 60 years old who had recovered from COVID-19. This chain joins TRBV24-1 and TRBJ2-1; 10 bases are shared with TRBD2. Sequenced material: PBMCs or T cells enriched from blood (not recorded which). The DNA of the CDR3 is TGTGCCACCAGTACTAGCGGGGTCTACAATGAGCAGTTCTTC. Translated: CATSTSGVYNEQFF.